A single sample is the source of the 27 T cell receptor beta chains below, sequenced in a study of T cells in Graves' hyperthyroidism and ophthalmopathy. Researchers took RNA transcripts and amplified the TCR beta CDR3 regions from them. Using the HTBI primer set, a first-round RT-PCR was run on the TCR CDR3. TCRdb recomputed calls from the multiplex PCR reads with MiXCR, one row per CDR3 protein. The data hold around 300,000 distinct CDR3 sequences, with about an eighth observed a single time. Sequenced: blood. These receptors were obtained from a woman in her twenties or thirties with Graves' hyperthyroidism that later progressed to Graves' ophthalmopathy.

This rearrangement joins TRBV12-5 to TRBJ2-7; D is unresolved. This CDR3 region has 13 residues. Trimming took off 7 bases at V and 1 base at J, with 11 bases between the two ends. CDR1 is LGHNT and CDR2 is FRNRAP in the germline V gene. The CDR3 bases are TGTGCTAGTGCCCTCGGATTTTCCTACGAGCAGTACTTC. Amino acid sequence: CASALGFSYEQYF.

This clonotype was seen at least ten times. The CDR3 DNA is TGTGCCACCAGCAGAGAGGCTAGCGGGATAGGAAATGAGCAGTTCTTC. Translating gives CATSREASGIGNEQFF. The chain joins TRBV15 to TRBJ2-1; 9 bases are shared with TRBD2. This CDR3 is built from 16 residues. V lost 0 bases and J lost 7; bases outside the gene matches: 7. CDR1 and CDR2 from the germline V gene are LNHNV and YYDKDF (reference sequence).

The J gene is TRBJ2-7, the V gene TRBV24-1, with D hard to call. Germline CDR1 KGHDR, CDR2 SFDVKD. The CDR3 is 14 residues long. Trimming removed 4 bases at V and 3 bases at J, with 12 bases between. The CDR3 coding sequence is TGTGCCACCAGTGACCCTTTCAAGGGCTACGAGCAGTACTTC. Protein: CATSDPFKGYEQYF.

This clonotype showed up many times. The V gene is TRBV28, the J gene TRBJ1-2; D gene ambiguous. Trimming took 4 bases from V and 5 from J, leaving 17 bases between them. This CDR3 is built from 15 residues. Germline CDR1 reads MDHEN; CDR2 reads SYDVKM. This chain's CDR3 is CASSSTTAYGYGYTF. CDR3 coding DNA: TGTGCCAGCAGTTCAACGACGGCATACGGGTATGGCTACACCTTC.

This clonotype occurred many times. The gene calls are TRBV20-1 and TRBJ2-1; possible D gene TRBD2, 6 bases. There are 13 residues in the CDR3. CDR1 DFQATT and CDR2 SNEGSKA come from the germline V gene (reference sequence). V was cut by 3 bases and J by 10 bases, with 16 bases left in between. This CDR3 reads CSARATSAGEQFF. For the CDR3, the DNA is TGCAGTGCTAGGGCGACTTCGGCGGGGGAGCAGTTCTTC.

This rearrangement joins TRBV5-1 to TRBJ2-1; 9 bases are shared with TRBD2. The junction had 10 bases not matched to a gene; V was cut back by 3 bases and J by 3 bases. Germline lookup yields CDR1 SGHRS and CDR2 YFSETQ. This CDR3 region has 17 residues. The CDR3 DNA sequence: TGCGCCAGCAGCTCCAGCGGGGGGACCTCCTACTACAATGAGCAGTTCTTC. This encodes CASSSSGGTSYYNEQFF. Full variable domain (remainder filled in from reference TRBV5-1 and TRBJ2-1): KAGVTQTPRYLIKTRGQQVTLSCSPISGHRSVSWYQQTPGQGLQFLFEYFSETQRNKGNFPGRFSGRQFSNSRSEMNVSTLELGDSALYLCASSSSGGTSYYNEQFFGPGTRLTVL.

The table lists this clonotype with many counts. This chain uses TRBV6-7 with TRBJ1-5; the match to TRBD1 covers 7 bases. TRBV6-7 is labeled an ORF, and its function is uncertain. The V and J ends lost 7 bases and 0 bases, in that order; junction bases with no gene match: 3. The length of the CDR3 is 14 residues. DNA of the CDR3: TGTGCCAGCACCGGACAGGCTAGCAATCAGCCCCAGCATTTT. It encodes CASTGQASNQPQHF.

This chain uses TRBV28 with TRBJ1-4; 9 nucleotides agree with TRBD1. Germline assignment: CDR1 MDHEN and CDR2 SYDVKM. V dropped 3 bases and J dropped 7; count of bases not matched to a gene: 6. This CDR3 contains 15 residues. The CDR3 loop is CASSFYPGQGEKLFF. The DNA of the CDR3 is TGTGCCAGCAGTTTCTATCCGGGACAGGGTGAAAAACTGTTTTTT. The entire variable domain, with the rest obtained from reference TRBV28 and TRBJ1-4, is as follows: DVKVTQSSRYLVKRTGEKVFLECVQDMDHENMFWYRQDPGLGLRLIYFSYDVKMKEKGDIPEGYSVSREKKERFSLILESASTNQTSMYLCASSFYPGQGEKLFFGSGTQLSVL.

This clonotype was detected many times. The rearrangement links TRBV13 to TRBJ2-3; D possibly corresponds to TRBD1 (6 bases). The germline V gene has CDR1 PRHDT and CDR2 FYEKMQ (reference sequence). Between the trimmed V and J ends, which lost 7 bases and 4 bases, there was a span of 21 bases. The length of the CDR3 is 16 residues. CDR3 bases: TGTGCCAGCACCTATTCGATGGGGGCGCAGGCAGATACGCAGTATTTT. Encoded protein: CASTYSMGAQADTQYF.

This clonotype was observed at least ten times. The V gene is TRBV20-1, the J gene TRBJ1-1; no clear D. V was trimmed by 0 bases and J by 1 base, leaving 6 bases between them. Germline values: CDR1 DFQATT, CDR2 SNEGSKA (reference sequence). This CDR3 comprises 13 residues. CDR3 nucleotide sequence: TGCAGTGCTAGAGATTCCTGGAACACTGAAGCTTTCTTT. Translation gives CSARDSWNTEAFF.

This chain connects TRBV9 to TRBJ2-2, with TRBD1 identical over 7 bases. The V and J ends lost 0 bases and 5 bases, in that order; junction bases with no gene match: 4. Germline V lookup: CDR1 SGDLS, CDR2 YYNGEE. The CDR3 contains 15 residues. This CDR3 is CASSVVQGPTGELFF. CDR3 in DNA: TGTGCCAGCAGCGTAGTACAGGGGCCTACCGGGGAGCTGTTTTTT.

This clonotype was observed many times. The chain has TRBV6-1 and TRBJ1-1; D is undetermined. The CDR3 consists of 15 residues. Deletions cut 5 bases from V and 0 bases from J, with 13 bases between. Germline V gene data show CDR1 as MNHNS and CDR2 as SASEGT. The CDR3 loop is CASSSLREVNTEAFF. Written as DNA, the CDR3 is TGTGCCAGCAGTTCCCTCCGGGAGGTGAACACTGAAGCTTTCTTT.

This clonotype was detected ten times or more. The rearrangement links TRBV10-3 to TRBJ1-1; 8 nucleotides line up with TRBD1. The CDR3 loop spans 13 amino acids. Trimming took 6 bases from V and 3 from J; bases not matched to a gene: 3. Germline lookup yields CDR1 ENHRY and CDR2 SYGVKD. The CDR3 is CAISSTGDTEAFF. The CDR3 region has the DNA TGTGCCATCAGCTCGACAGGGGACACTGAAGCTTTCTTT.

Ten or more counts support this clonotype. The chain uses TRBV3-1 and TRBJ1-1; D call uncertain. V lost 2 bases and J lost 2, with 12 bases in between. This CDR3 is built from 15 residues. Germline CDR1 and CDR2: LGHDT and YNNKEL (reference sequence). The CDR3: CASSQLPSGNTEAFF. The CDR3 DNA follows: TGTGCCAGCAGCCAACTCCCTTCCGGCAACACTGAAGCTTTCTTT.

This clonotype was recorded at least ten times. The rearrangement links TRBV7-3 to TRBJ2-1; 8 nucleotides line up with TRBD2. Germline CDR1 SGHTA, CDR2 FQGTGA. The J segment lost 3 bases and the V segment lost 3 bases, leaving 4 bases of the junction unmatched. The CDR3 runs 15 residues. Here the CDR3 reads CASSFAGGDYNEQFF. In nucleotides, the CDR3 is TGTGCCAGCAGCTTCGCGGGAGGCGACTACAATGAGCAGTTCTTC. Supplemented by reference TRBV7-3 and TRBJ2-1, the full variable domain reads GAGVSQTPSNKVTEKGKYVELRCDPISGHTALYWYRQSLGQGPEFLIYFQGTGAADDSGLPNDRFFAVRPEGSVSTLKIQRTERGDSAVYLCASSFAGGDYNEQFFGPGTRLTVL.

The chain carries TRBV9 and TRBJ2-3; 7 bases are shared with TRBD1. From germline, CDR1 is SGDLS and CDR2 YYNGEE. V lost 6 bases to trimming and J lost 2 bases; unmatched junction nucleotides: 15. This CDR3 region has 17 residues. CDR3 in DNA: TGTGCCAGCACCCAAGGGACAGACGCATATTTCACAGATACGCAGTATTTT. Translated, it gives CASTQGTDAYFTDTQYF.

As concerns this clonotype: Since no conserved phenylalanine or tryptophan closes the CDR3, a read error is the likely cause. Because the CDR3's place on the DNA is in doubt, the DNA is left out and the CDR3 is given as listed by TCRdb. The chain couples TRBV14 to TRBJ1-2. The CDR3 length equals 8 residues, ends included. From germline, CDR1 is SGHDN and CDR2 FVKESK. CDR3: CASSQVHY.

This clonotype was seen repeatedly, ten times or more. This chain uses TRBV30 with TRBJ2-7; D may be TRBD1 (6 bases). The CDR3 runs to 14 residues. V was trimmed by 4 bases and J by 7 bases, leaving 20 bases between them. Germline loops: CDR1 GTSNPN, CDR2 SVGIG (reference sequence). CDR3 coding DNA: TGTGCCTGGAAAAAAACCACAGGGTCTCCGGAGCAGTACTTC. This codes for CAWKKTTGSPEQYF. The full variable domain, completed using reference TRBV30 and TRBJ2-7, is SQTIHQWPATLVQPVGSPLSLECTVEGTSNPNLYWYRQAAGRGLQLLFYSVGIGQISSEVPQNLSASRPQDRQFILSSKKLLLSDSGFYLCAWKKTTGSPEQYFGPGTRLTVT.

The CDR3 DNA sequence: TGCAGTGCTAGGGTGCTAGCGGGAGTTGAATACGAGCAGTACTTC. This translates into CSARVLAGVEYEQYF. This chain links TRBV20-1 with TRBJ2-7, with TRBD2 identical over 10 bases. The CDR3 runs 15 residues. The germline V gene has CDR1 DFQATT and CDR2 SNEGSKA (reference sequence). The V gene end was trimmed by 3 bases and the J gene end by 4 bases; junction bases not matched to a gene: 9.

This chain links TRBV27 with TRBJ2-1, with 11 bases that match TRBD1. This CDR3 has 15 residues. Trimming took 3 bases from V and 3 from J; bases not matched to a gene: 1. In germline, CDR1 is MNHEY, CDR2 SMNVEV (reference sequence). CDR3 nucleotides: TGTGCCAGCAGTTTGGGGACAGGGGGCTACAATGAGCAGTTCTTC. It yields the protein CASSLGTGGYNEQFF.

This clonotype has more than one count but fewer than ten. V usage is TRBV12-3 or TRBV12-4 and J usage is TRBJ2-2; possible D gene TRBD2, 6 bases. CDR3 length equals 16 residues. Trimming took off 5 bases at V and 3 bases at J, with 16 bases between the two ends. The CDR3 loop reads CASSPPGLGYTGELFF. CDR3 DNA sequence: TGTGCCAGCAGTCCTCCGGGACTCGGTTACACCGGGGAGCTGTTTTTT.

This clonotype was counted many times. The V gene is TRBV5-5, the J gene TRBJ2-2; perhaps TRBD1 as D (5 bases). The CDR3 is made up of 17 amino acids. Trimming shortened V by 1 base and J by 6 bases, and 19 bases separated the two germline ends. Germline loops: CDR1 SGHKS, CDR2 YYEKEE (reference sequence). The CDR3 nucleotides read TGTGCCAGCAGCTTGAAGGACGGCAGGGTGATGGCCGGGGAGCTGTTTTTT. The encoded protein is CASSLKDGRVMAGELFF. Looking up the rest from reference TRBV5-5 and TRBJ2-2 gives the full variable domain: DAGVTQSPTHLIKTRGQQVTLRCSPISGHKSVSWYQQVLGQGPQFIFQYYEKEERGRGNFPDRFSARQFPNYSSELNVNALLLGDSALYLCASSLKDGRVMAGELFFGEGSRLTVL.

This clonotype was found once. The rearrangement joins TRBV7-2 to TRBJ2-5; 14 bases map to TRBD2. Per germline, CDR1 SGHTA and CDR2 FQGNSA. The CDR3 extends over 17 amino acids. V shed 1 base, J shed 3 bases, and the junction held 4 bases outside the gene matches. The CDR3 nucleotides are TGTGCCAGCAGCTTAGTAGCGGGACTAGCGGGAGAAGAGACCCAGTACTTC. Translation gives CASSLVAGLAGEETQYF. The full variable domain, in which reference TRBV7-2 and TRBJ2-5 provide the parts outside the CDR3, is GAGVSQSPSNKVTEKGKDVELRCDPISGHTALYWYRQSLGQGLEFLIYFQGNSAPDKSGLPSDRFSAERTGGSVSTLTIQRTQQEDSAVYLCASSLVAGLAGEETQYFGPGTRLLVL.

This clonotype was seen many times. This chain connects TRBV12-3 or TRBV12-4 to TRBJ2-7; weak D call: TRBD1 (5 bases). V was shortened by 7 bases and J by 4 bases, with 11 bases between the two germline ends. This CDR3 contains 12 residues. CDR3 protein: CASKGALYEQYF. Written as DNA, the CDR3 is TGTGCCAGCAAAGGGGCGCTTTACGAGCAGTACTTC.

Ten or more counts support this clonotype. The V call is TRBV12-3 or TRBV12-4, the J call TRBJ2-1, with TRBD1 identical over 7 bases. CDR3 length: 16 amino acids. Germline trimming cut 5 bases from V and 8 bases from J; bases unmatched to any gene: 15. The CDR3 protein is CASSPSGRGSVDEQFF. The CDR3 bases are TGTGCCAGCAGTCCGTCCGGCAGGGGGTCGGTGGATGAGCAGTTCTTC.

The CDR3 reads CASSLALSSGRALDETQYF. The CDR3 bases are TGCGCCAGCAGCCTTGCCTTATCTAGCGGGAGGGCTTTGGATGAGACCCAGTACTTC. V gene TRBV4-3 combines with J gene TRBJ2-5, with 12 bases aligning to TRBD2. The CDR3 runs 19 residues. The V segment lost 4 bases and the J segment 5 bases; nucleotides outside the gene matches: 17. Germline values: CDR1 LGHNA, CDR2 YSLEER.

This clonotype was recorded a few times. The genes are TRBV12-3 or TRBV12-4 and TRBJ1-2; D is unclear. The V end was cut by 2 bases, the J end by 8 bases, with 15 bases between. The CDR3 length is 14 residues. CDR3 in DNA: TGTGCCAGCAGTTTACCCCGGCGGCTTGGGGGCTACACCTTC. Translation: CASSLPRRLGGYTF.